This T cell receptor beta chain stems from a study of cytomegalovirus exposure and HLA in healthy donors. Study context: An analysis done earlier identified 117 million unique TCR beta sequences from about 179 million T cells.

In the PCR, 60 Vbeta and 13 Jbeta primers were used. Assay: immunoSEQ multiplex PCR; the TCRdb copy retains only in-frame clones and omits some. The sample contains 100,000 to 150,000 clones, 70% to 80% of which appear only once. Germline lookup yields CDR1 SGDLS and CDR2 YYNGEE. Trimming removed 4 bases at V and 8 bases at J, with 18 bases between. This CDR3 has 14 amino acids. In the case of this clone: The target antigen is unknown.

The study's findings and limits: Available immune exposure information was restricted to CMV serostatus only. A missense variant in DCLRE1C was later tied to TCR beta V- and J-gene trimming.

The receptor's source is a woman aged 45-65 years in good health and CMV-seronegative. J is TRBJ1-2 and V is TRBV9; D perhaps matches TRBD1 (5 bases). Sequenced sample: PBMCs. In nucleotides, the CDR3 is TGTGCCAGCAGCCCCAACGGGGGAGGGAGCGGCTACACCTTC. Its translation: CASSPNGGGSGYTF.